One and the same sample provided the 9 T cell receptor beta chains below, sequenced in a study of blood T cell repertoires in COVID-19. The repertoire was sequenced with immunoSEQ multiplex PCR; TCRdb's copy has only in-frame clones and lacks some. The profile shows some 380,000 clones, more than 65% of them singletons. The sample was peripheral blood. These receptors were taken from a human donor with acute or convalescent COVID-19. The donor label of this sample is uncertain.

The CDR3 loop reads CASSPPLANSYEQYF. The CDR3 coding sequence is TGTGCCAGCTCACCACCGTTGGCCAACTCCTACGAGCAGTACTTC. The gene calls are TRBV18 and TRBJ2-7; no clear D gene. CDR1 and CDR2 from the germline V gene are KGHSH and LQKENI. Deletions cut 0 bases from V and 0 bases from J, with 9 bases between. The CDR3 length is 15 residues.

Comment on this clone: The same CDR3 arises from other DNA sequences in this sample as well. The CDR3 loop reads CAWSVGVNTEAFF. The CDR3 DNA reads as TGTGCCTGGAGTGTAGGGGTGAACACTGAAGCTTTCTTT. This chain links TRBV30 with TRBJ1-1, with D perhaps TRBD1 (5 bases). The CDR3 is 13 amino acids. The germline V gene has CDR1 GTSNPN and CDR2 SVGIG (reference sequence). Trimming took 0 bases from V and 0 from J, leaving 5 bases between them.

V gene TRBV5-1 combines with J gene TRBJ1-1; a possible D gene is TRBD1 (6 bases). Trimming removed 0 bases from V and 0 bases from J, with 12 bases in between. The CDR3 contains 16 residues. Germline-derived CDR1 and CDR2 are SGHRS and YFSETQ. In nucleotides, the CDR3 is TGCGCCAGCAGCTTGGTGGCAGGGGTCATGAACACTGAAGCTTTCTTT. Translation gives CASSLVAGVMNTEAFF.

This clone was counted between two and nine times. The chain joins TRBV5-5 to TRBJ2-1; D might be TRBD2 (6 bases). The CDR3 spans 16 residues. The germline V gene has CDR1 SGHKS and CDR2 YYEKEE (reference sequence). Trimming removed 4 bases at V and 0 bases at J, with 14 bases between. CDR3 nucleotides: TGTGCCAGCAGCGGGAGGAGCCAGAGCTCCTACAATGAGCAGTTCTTC. Encoded protein: CASSGRSQSSYNEQFF. Variable domain in full (rest from reference TRBV5-5 and TRBJ2-1): DAGVTQSPTHLIKTRGQQVTLRCSPISGHKSVSWYQQVLGQGPQFIFQYYEKEERGRGNFPDRFSARQFPNYSSELNVNALLLGDSALYLCASSGRSQSSYNEQFFGPGTRLTVL.

The chain employs TRBV30 and TRBJ2-7; 11 positions match TRBD1. Germline CDR1 GTSNPN, CDR2 SVGIG (reference sequence). V shed 0 bases and J 2 bases; nucleotides not matched to a gene: 3. This CDR3 contains 15 residues. CDR3: CAWSVKGQGAYEQYF. As DNA, the CDR3 is TGTGCCTGGAGTGTTAAGGGACAGGGGGCCTACGAGCAGTACTTC.

This sequence joins TRBV5-5 and TRBJ1-3, with TRBD1 matching 7 bases. Germline V gives CDR1 SGHKS, CDR2 YYEKEE (reference sequence). With V trimmed by 0 bases and J by 2 bases, 8 bases remained unmatched. The CDR3 length is 17 residues. The DNA of the CDR3 is TGTGCCAGCAGCTTGGTACAGGGGTTTGCTGCTGGAAACACCATATATTTT. Amino acid sequence: CASSLVQGFAAGNTIYF.

The CDR3 loop is CASSQDRGHGNQHF. CDR3 in DNA: TGCGCCAGCAGCCAAGATAGGGGACACGGGAACCAGCATTTT. V gene TRBV4-1 combines with J gene TRBJ1-5, with a possible D match to TRBD1 (6 bases). CDR1 is MGHRA and CDR2 is YSYEKL in the germline V gene. The CDR3 spans 14 residues. V was pared by 0 bases and J by 12 bases, with 15 bases between.

The V and J genes are TRBV28 and TRBJ2-7, with 7 bases matching TRBD2. The CDR3 is 15 residues long. Looked up from germline, CDR1 is MDHEN and CDR2 is SYDVKM. V was pared by 6 bases and J by 0 bases, with 8 bases of the junction left unmatched. Written as DNA, the CDR3 is TGTGCCAGCAGCTGGCTGCGGGGGAGCTCCTACGAGCAGTACTTC. Translated: CASSWLRGSSYEQYF. The variable domain in full, with the rest retrieved from reference TRBV28 and TRBJ2-7, is DVKVTQSSRYLVKRTGEKVFLECVQDMDHENMFWYRQDPGLGLRLIYFSYDVKMKEKGDIPEGYSVSREKKERFSLILESASTNQTSMYLCASSWLRGSSYEQYFGPGTRLTVT.

This clone showed up just a few times. The rearrangement joins TRBV10-3 to TRBJ1-1, with 7 bases lining up with TRBD1. Germline V gene lookup returns CDR1 ENHRY and CDR2 SYGVKD. The length of the CDR3 is 14 residues. Trimming removed 6 bases from V and 2 bases from J; junction bases left unmatched: 6. CDR3 in DNA: TGTGCCATCAGCACCTACAGGGGCAACACTGAAGCTTTCTTT. This sequence encodes CAISTYRGNTEAFF.